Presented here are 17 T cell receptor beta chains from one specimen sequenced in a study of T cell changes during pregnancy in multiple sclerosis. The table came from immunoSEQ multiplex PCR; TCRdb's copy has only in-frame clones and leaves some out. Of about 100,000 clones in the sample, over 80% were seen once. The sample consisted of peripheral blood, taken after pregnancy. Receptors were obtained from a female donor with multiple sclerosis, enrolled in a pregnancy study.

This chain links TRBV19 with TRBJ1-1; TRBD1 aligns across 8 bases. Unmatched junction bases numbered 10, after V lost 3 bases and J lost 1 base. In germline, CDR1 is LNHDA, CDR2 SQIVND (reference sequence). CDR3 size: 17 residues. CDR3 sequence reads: CASSIGQGASSNTEAFF. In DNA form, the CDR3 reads TGTGCCAGTAGTATTGGGCAGGGGGCCTCCTCGAACACTGAAGCTTTCTTT.

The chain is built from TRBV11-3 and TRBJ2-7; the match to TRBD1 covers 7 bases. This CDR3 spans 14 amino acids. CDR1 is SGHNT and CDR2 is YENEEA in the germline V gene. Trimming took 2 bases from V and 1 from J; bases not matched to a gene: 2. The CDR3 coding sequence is TGTGCCAGCAGCTTACGACAGGGTTCCTACGAGCAGTACTTC. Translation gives CASSLRQGSYEQYF.

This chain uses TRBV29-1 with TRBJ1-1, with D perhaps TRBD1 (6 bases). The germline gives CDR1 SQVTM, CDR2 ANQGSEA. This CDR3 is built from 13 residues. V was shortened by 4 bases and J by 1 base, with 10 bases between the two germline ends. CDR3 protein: CSVARTANTEAFF. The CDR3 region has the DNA TGCAGCGTTGCTAGGACAGCGAACACTGAAGCTTTCTTT. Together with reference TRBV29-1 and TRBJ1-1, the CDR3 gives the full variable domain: SAVISQKPSRDICQRGTSLTIQCQVDSQVTMMFWYRQQPGQSLTLIATANQGSEATYESGFVIDKFPISRPNLTFSTLTVSNMSPEDSSIYLCSVARTANTEAFFGQGTRLTVV.

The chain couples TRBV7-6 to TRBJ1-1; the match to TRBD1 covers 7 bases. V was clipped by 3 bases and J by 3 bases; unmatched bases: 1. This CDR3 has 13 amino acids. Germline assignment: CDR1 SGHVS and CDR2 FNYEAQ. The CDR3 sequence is CASSFDRDTEAFF. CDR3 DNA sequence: TGTGCCAGCAGCTTCGACAGGGACACTGAAGCTTTCTTT.

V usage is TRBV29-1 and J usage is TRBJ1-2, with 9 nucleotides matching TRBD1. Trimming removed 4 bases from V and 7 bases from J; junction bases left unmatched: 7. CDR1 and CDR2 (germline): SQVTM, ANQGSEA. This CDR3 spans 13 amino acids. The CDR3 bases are TGCAGCGTTGGGGACAGGGAACGGTCTGGCTACACCTTC. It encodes CSVGDRERSGYTF.

The CDR3 loop reads CASSFVGGGNSETQYF. The CDR3 DNA is TGCGCCAGCAGCTTCGTCGGCGGGGGCAATAGCGAGACCCAGTACTTC. The genes are TRBV5-1 and TRBJ2-5; tentatively, D is TRBD2 (7 bases). Trimming cost V 2 bases and J 5 bases, with 19 bases left between them. The CDR3 extends over 16 amino acids. The V gene's germline CDR1 is SGHRS and CDR2 YFSETQ.

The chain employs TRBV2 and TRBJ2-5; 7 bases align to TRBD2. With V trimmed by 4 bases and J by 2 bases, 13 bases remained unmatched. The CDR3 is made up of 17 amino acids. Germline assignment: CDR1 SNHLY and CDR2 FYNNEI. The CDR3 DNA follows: TGTGCCAGCAGTGGACCCCGGGACTACGGAATTCAAGAGACCCAGTACTTC. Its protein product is CASSGPRDYGIQETQYF.

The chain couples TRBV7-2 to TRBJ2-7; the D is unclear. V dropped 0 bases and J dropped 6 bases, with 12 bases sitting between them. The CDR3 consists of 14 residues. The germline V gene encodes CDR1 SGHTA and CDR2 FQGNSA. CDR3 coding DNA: TGTGCCAGCAGCTTAGCCGTAGGATCGGGCGAGCAGTACTTC. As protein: CASSLAVGSGEQYF.

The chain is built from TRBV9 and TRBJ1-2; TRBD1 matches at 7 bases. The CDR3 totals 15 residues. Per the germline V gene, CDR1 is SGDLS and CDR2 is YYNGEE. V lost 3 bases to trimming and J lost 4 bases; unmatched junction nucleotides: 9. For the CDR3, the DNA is TGTGCCAGCAGCGACGGGACAGTTCGCGGCTATGGCTACACCTTC. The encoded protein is CASSDGTVRGYGYTF.

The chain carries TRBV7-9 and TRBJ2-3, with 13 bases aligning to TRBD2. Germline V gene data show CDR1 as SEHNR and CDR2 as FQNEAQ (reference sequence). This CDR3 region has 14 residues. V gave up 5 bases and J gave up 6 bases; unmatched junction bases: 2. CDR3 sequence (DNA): TGTGCCAGCAGCCCGACTAGCGGGGGGGATACGCAGTATTTT. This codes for CASSPTSGGDTQYF.

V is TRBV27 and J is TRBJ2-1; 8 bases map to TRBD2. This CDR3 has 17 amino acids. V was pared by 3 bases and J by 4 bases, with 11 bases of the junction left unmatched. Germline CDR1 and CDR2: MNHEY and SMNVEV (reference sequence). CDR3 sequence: CASSLPATSGLYNEQFF. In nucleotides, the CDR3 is TGTGCCAGCAGTTTGCCGGCCACTAGCGGATTGTACAATGAGCAGTTCTTC.

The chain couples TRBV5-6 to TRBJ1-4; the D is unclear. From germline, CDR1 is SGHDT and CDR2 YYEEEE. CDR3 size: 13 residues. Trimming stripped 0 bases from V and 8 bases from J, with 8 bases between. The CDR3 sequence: CASSLAGGEKLFF. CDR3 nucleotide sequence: TGTGCCAGCAGCTTGGCCGGAGGAGAAAAACTGTTTTTT.

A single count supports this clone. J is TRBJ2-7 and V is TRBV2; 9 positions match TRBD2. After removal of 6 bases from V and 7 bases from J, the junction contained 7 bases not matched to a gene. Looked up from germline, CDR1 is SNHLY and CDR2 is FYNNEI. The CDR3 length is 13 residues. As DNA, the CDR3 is TGTGCCAGCAGATCGGGGACTAGCCAAGAGCAGTACTTC. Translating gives CASRSGTSQEQYF. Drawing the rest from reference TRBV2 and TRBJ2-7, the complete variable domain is EPEVTQTPSHQVTQMGQEVILRCVPISNHLYFYWYRQILGQKVEFLVSFYNNEISEKSEIFDDQFSVERPDGSNFTLKIRSTKLEDSAMYFCASRSGTSQEQYFGPGTRLTVT.

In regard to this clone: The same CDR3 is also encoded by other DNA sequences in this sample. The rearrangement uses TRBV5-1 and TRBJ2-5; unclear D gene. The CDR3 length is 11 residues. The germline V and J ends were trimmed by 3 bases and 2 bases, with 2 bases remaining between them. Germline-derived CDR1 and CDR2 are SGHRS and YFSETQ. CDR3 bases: TGCGCCAGCAGCTCTCAAGAGACCCAGTACTTC. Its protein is CASSSQETQYF. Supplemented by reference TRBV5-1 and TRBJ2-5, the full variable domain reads KAGVTQTPRYLIKTRGQQVTLSCSPISGHRSVSWYQQTPGQGLQFLFEYFSETQRNKGNFPGRFSGRQFSNSRSEMNVSTLELGDSALYLCASSSQETQYFGPGTRLLVL.

The CDR3 DNA reads TGTGCCAGCAGTCGCCCACTCTCCGGGACAGGGTCTAACGAGCAGTACTTC. This translates into CASSRPLSGTGSNEQYF. The chain couples TRBV27 to TRBJ2-7; 9 positions match TRBD1. Germline CDR1 reads MNHEY; CDR2 reads SMNVEV (reference sequence). The V and J ends lost 5 bases and 5 bases, in that order; junction bases with no gene match: 16. CDR3 length: 17 residues.

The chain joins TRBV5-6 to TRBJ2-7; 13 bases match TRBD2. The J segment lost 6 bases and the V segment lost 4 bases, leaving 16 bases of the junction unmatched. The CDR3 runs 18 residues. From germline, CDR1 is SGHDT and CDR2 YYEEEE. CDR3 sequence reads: CASSPTTGTSGVFGEQYF. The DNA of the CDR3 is TGTGCCAGCAGCCCGACCACCGGGACTAGCGGGGTCTTCGGCGAGCAGTACTTC.

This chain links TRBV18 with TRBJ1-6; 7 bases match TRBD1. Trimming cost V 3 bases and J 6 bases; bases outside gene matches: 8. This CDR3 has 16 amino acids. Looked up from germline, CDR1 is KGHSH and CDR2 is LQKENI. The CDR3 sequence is CASSPVSGQPNSPLHF. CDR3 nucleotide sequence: TGTGCCAGCTCACCCGTCTCGGGACAGCCTAATTCACCCCTCCACTTT.